One T cell receptor (beta chain) is described in this entry. What antigen it recognizes has not been identified. One base away there is no much larger clone; base qualities are not given. The same CDR3 also results from other DNA sequences found in this sample. Using the deep immunoSEQ assay, TCR CDR3 regions were amplified from genomic DNA by multiplex PCR. Extracted genomic DNA from each cell subset was distributed evenly across all wells of several immunoSEQ 96-well plates, and each plate was treated as a replicate. Each replicate PCR for sorted subsets received about 210 ng genomic DNA, equal to about 30,000 T cell genomes. Purified libraries were measured with a Qubit 3.0 fluorometer, size-checked on a Bioanalyzer 2100, and measured again with the KAPA Library Quantification kit. Every immunoSEQ 96-well plate was sequenced on a separate single-read 150-cycle Illumina NextSeq 550 flow cell. The study's processing was this. Because the immunoSEQ output held only junctional sequences and lacked quality scores, the filtering could not match the filtering applied to full-length reads. To assign V/J genes and CDR3, sequences were annotated against IMGT germline references using PyIR, a Python wrapper for IgBLAST v1.9. Any read was removed if the V/J assignment was weak (E-value above 1e-6), the CDR3 was missing, or the read contained stop codons, out-of-frame junctions, or ambiguous translated residues. A V3J clonotype was defined by an identical inferred V gene, J gene, and CDR3 amino acid sequence. To compute the percentage overlap between repertoires, the number of shared unique clonotypes was divided by the size of the smaller repertoire. RTK rarefaction, the Chao1 estimator, and Recon v2.1 estimates of unobserved clonotypes were used to assess repertoire richness. OLGA was used to compute generation probabilities for all TCRbeta clonotypes that the gDNA method yielded from a few donors. The table comes from immuneACCESS by way of TCRdb, which keeps in-frame sequences with V and J called. Part of the clones is missing from these tables; in studies checked, under half for an unresolved V gene and the rest for unknown reasons. V and J calls and clone size are those listed in that table; D and trimming were worked out from the DNA. This sample holds millions of clones; approximately 93% were observed only once. 0.39% of the sample goes to the ten largest clones.

Donors were healthy HIV-negative adults with no recently reported acute infections or vaccinations. Every donor was a Caucasian adult living in Nashville, Tennessee, USA. Magnetic negative selection was used to enrich CD4+ T cells, after which naive cells were positively selected on CD45RA and the negative fraction became the memory subset. After blood collection by leukapheresis, PBMCs were isolated using Ficoll-Histopaque density gradient centrifugation and then cryopreserved in the vapor phase of liquid nitrogen. Analytical flow cytometry was used to check the purity and quantity of every magnetically sorted T cell population. Genomic DNA was isolated from every sorted fraction and measured by UV absorbance on a Nanodrop 2000c. This record comes from a study of shared clonotypes between healthy human individuals (dated by TCRdb to 2018 to 2021). Broadly, across the study: Three men and a couple of women, aged 18 to 49 years, made up the cohort. For each donor, CD4 naive and CD4 memory were each given three plates, CD8 naive was given two plates, and CD8 memory was given one plate. The study deeply sequenced blood TCR repertoires of 5 or 6 healthy adults to estimate repertoire size and the extent of clonotype sharing between individuals. To increase sequencing depth and limit assay-specific biases, TCR repertoire library preparation and sequencing were carried out by different laboratories using diverse techniques. Each donor's leukapheresis produced roughly between roughly 0.85 and 9 billion PBMCs. Broad study findings and their caveats: Even with the large sequencing depth, rarefaction of the sorted-subset datasets indicated that sequencing was incomplete. Based on pairwise subsampling, the degree of clonotype sharing among donors was expected to be affected by sequencing depth. Because the study included only a small number of donors, the genetic and exposure-history diversity represented was limited. Only blood was sampled, and tissue TCR repertoires likely differ from those in blood. Higher generation probabilities were observed for clonotypes shared by all four sorted-subset donors than for non-shared clonotypes. About 5% of naive CD4, roughly 3.5% of naive CD8, approximately 2% of memory CD4, and about 0.4% of memory CD8 clonotypes were shared across several donors. Naive subsets generally had larger estimated clonotype richness than memory subsets.

The receptor comes from a young man in good health. Some clones in this sample may be carry-over from other donors' samples. Sequencing was performed on naive CD4+ T cells from PBMCs. In the paper's terms, the cell subset or site label means: CD45RA+ positively selected.

The CDR3 protein is CASSQGLNQPQHF. The nucleotides read TGTGCCAGCTCTCAGGGACTCAATCAGCCCCAGCATTTT. The chain uses TRBV18 and TRBJ1-5; TRBD1 could be the D gene, as 5 bases match. The germline V gene yields KGHSH for CDR1 and LQKENI for CDR2. The CDR3 contains 13 residues, cysteine and phenylalanine counted. Kept here is only the CDR3 DNA, which spans 39 bases and is read in frame from base 1. At the junction V is shortened by 6 bases and J by 3 bases, with 9 bases in between.